The clone carrying this T cell receptor beta chain was detected a few times. The antigen is not known. TCRdb used MiXCR to reprocess the reads, holding one entry per CDR3 protein. This sample has about 98,000 distinct CDR3 sequences, with 15% to 20% found just once. The data derive from a study of T cell repertoires in cytomegalovirus infection. Study context: Indicated by public TCR beta signatures were CMV infection and matching HLA type. Broader study findings: CMV-specific TCR beta clonotypes restricted by HLA-C were the ones dominating the ex vivo response. The cumulative frequency of public TCR beta families distinguished individuals who carried CMV together with the relevant HLA.

Germline V lookup: CDR1 SGHNT, CDR2 YYREEE (reference sequence). Deletions cut 3 bases from V and 4 bases from J, with 16 bases between. The CDR3 totals 15 residues. This sequence originates from a human donor in good health (CMV status not recorded). Some clones in this sample may be carry-over from other donors' samples. Sequencing was performed on PBMCs. V usage is TRBV5-4 and J usage is TRBJ1-1, with D perhaps TRBD1 (6 bases). This CDR3 reads CASSSSQGRGTEAFF. The CDR3 DNA sequence: TGTGCCAGCAGCTCGTCCCAGGGGCGAGGCACTGAAGCTTTCTTT.